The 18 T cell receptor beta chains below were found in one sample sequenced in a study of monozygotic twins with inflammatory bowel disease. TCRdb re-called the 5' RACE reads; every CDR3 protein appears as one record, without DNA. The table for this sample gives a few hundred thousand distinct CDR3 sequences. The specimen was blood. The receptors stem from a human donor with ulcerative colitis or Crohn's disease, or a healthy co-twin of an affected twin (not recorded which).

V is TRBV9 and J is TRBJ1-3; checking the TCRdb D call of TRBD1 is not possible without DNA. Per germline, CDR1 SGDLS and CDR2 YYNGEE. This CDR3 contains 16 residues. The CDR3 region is CASSVVGHATGNTIYF.

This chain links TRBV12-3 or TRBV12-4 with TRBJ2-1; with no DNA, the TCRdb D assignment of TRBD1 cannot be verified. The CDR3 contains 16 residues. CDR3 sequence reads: CASSFFGTGGRNEQFF.

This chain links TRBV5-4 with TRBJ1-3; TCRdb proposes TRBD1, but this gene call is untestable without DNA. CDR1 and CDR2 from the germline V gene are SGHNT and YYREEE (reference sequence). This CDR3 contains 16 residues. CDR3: CASSSPTGPSGNTIYF.

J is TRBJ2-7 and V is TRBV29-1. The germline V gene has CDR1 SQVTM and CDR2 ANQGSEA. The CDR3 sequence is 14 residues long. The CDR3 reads CSVEDLRGSYEQHF.

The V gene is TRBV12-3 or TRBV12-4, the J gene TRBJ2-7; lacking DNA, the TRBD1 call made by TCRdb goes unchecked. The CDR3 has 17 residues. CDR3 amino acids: CASTSSGWGVRAGEQYF.

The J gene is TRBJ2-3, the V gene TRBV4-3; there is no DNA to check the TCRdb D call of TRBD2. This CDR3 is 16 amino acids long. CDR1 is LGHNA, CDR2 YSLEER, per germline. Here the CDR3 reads CASSQDQAGGPDTQYF.

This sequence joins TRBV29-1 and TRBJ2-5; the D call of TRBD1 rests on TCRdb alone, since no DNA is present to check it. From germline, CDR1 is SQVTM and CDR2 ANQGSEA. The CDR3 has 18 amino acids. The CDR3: CSVEAGRERASIWETQYF.

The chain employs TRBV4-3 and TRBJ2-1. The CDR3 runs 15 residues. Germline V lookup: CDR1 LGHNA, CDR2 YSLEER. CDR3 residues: CASSQEATSYNEQFF.

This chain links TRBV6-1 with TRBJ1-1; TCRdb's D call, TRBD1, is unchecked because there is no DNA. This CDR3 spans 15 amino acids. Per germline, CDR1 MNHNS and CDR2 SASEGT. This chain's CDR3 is CASWDQTGPNTEAFF.

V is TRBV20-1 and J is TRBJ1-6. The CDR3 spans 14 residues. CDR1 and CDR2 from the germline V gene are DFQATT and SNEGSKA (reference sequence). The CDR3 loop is CSARDPTSNSPLHF.

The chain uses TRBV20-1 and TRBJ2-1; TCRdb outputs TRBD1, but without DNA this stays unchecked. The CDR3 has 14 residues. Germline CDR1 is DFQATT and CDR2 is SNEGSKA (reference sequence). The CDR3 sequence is CSASRGDSYNEQFF.

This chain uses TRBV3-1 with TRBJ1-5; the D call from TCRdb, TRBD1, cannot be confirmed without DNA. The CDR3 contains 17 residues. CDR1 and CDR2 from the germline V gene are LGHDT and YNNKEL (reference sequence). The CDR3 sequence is CASSQESPGKSNQPQHF.

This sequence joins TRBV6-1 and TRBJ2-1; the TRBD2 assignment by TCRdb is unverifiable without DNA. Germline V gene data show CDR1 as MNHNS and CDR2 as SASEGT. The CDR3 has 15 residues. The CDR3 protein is CASSKLAGGNDEQFF.

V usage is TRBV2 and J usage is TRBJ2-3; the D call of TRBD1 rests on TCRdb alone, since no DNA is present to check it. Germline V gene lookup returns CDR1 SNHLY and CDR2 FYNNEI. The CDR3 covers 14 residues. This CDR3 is CASKTGLYTDTQYF.

The CDR3 loop reads CASSARALISYEQYF. V usage is TRBV2 and J usage is TRBJ2-7; the TCRdb call, TRBD2, lacks DNA for checking. CDR3 length: 15 amino acids. Germline lookup yields CDR1 SNHLY and CDR2 FYNNEI. Full variable domain (missing parts from reference TRBV2 and TRBJ2-7): EPEVTQTPSHQVTQMGQEVILRCVPISNHLYFYWYRQILGQKVEFLVSFYNNEISEKSEIFDDQFSVERPDGSNFTLKIRSTKLEDSAMYFCASSARALISYEQYFGPGTRLTVT.

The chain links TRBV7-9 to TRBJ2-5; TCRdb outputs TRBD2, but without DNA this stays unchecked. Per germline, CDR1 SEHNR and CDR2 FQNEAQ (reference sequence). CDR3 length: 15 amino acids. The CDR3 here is CASSLALAGGETQYF.

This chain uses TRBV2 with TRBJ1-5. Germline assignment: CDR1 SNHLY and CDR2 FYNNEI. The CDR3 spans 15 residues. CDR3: CASSDGGLSNQPQHF.

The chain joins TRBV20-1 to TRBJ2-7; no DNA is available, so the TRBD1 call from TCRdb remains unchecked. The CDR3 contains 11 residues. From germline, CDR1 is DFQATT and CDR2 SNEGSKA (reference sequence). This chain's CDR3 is CSAVGRTEQYF.